The 13 T cell receptor beta chains reported below all come from one sample, sequenced in a study of CD4 T cells in relation to SARS-CoV-2 and coronaviruses. Unexposed donor CD4+ T cells date from about 2011-2018, before the COVID-19 pandemic. Here immunoSEQ multiplex PCR was the method, and the copy in TCRdb shows in-frame clones only, minus some. The table shows tens of thousands of clones, with about 92% occurring only once. Sequencing was carried out using naive CD4+ T cells from PBMCs. Specified subset: naive CD4+ T cells isolated by negative enrichment. These receptors all stem from a human donor in good health.

This chain links TRBV6-2 or TRBV6-3 with TRBJ2-7; TRBD2 agrees at 14 bases. This CDR3 is 17 amino acids long. With V trimmed by 0 bases and J by 6 bases, 7 bases remained unmatched. The germline CDR1 and CDR2 sequences are MNHEY and SVGEGT. CDR3 nucleotides: TGTGCCAGCAGTTACTCTTTGCCGACTAGCGGGAGGGGCGAGCAGTACTTC. This translates into CASSYSLPTSGRGEQYF.

The J gene is TRBJ1-5, the V gene TRBV27, with 8 bases aligning to TRBD1. Trimming at V came to 6 bases and at J to 6 bases, leaving 7 bases not matched to a gene. The CDR3 is made up of 14 amino acids. The germline V gene encodes CDR1 MNHEY and CDR2 SMNVEV (reference sequence). Here the CDR3 DNA reads TGTGCCAGCAGCCTCAGGGGGCTCGGTCAGCCCCAGCATTTT. Protein sequence: CASSLRGLGQPQHF.

The chain employs TRBV30 and TRBJ2-7; TRBD1 is a possible D gene (5 bases). Trimming pared 0 bases from V and 5 bases from J, leaving 20 bases between. Germline CDR1 reads GTSNPN; CDR2 reads SVGIG (reference sequence). The CDR3 extends over 16 amino acids. The CDR3 sequence: CAWSVFLRQFNHEQYF. DNA for the CDR3: TGTGCCTGGAGTGTCTTTTTGAGACAGTTCAACCACGAGCAGTACTTC. Variable domain in full (rest from reference TRBV30 and TRBJ2-7): SQTIHQWPATLVQPVGSPLSLECTVEGTSNPNLYWYRQAAGRGLQLLFYSVGIGQISSEVPQNLSASRPQDRQFILSSKKLLLSDSGFYLCAWSVFLRQFNHEQYFGPGTRLTVT.

This chain uses TRBV6-5 with TRBJ1-2, with D possibly being TRBD1 (6 bases). The CDR3 covers 14 residues. CDR1 and CDR2 from the germline V gene are MNHEY and SVGAGI. V was clipped by 5 bases and J by 4 bases, with 14 bases between them. CDR3: CASSLEGTTYGYTF. The DNA of the CDR3 is TGTGCCAGCAGTCTTGAGGGGACAACCTATGGCTACACCTTC.

The chain combines TRBV28 with TRBJ1-2; no firm D call. With 3 bases removed from V and 4 bases from J, the gap between germline ends came to 12 bases. Germline values: CDR1 MDHEN, CDR2 SYDVKM. This CDR3 region has 14 residues. CDR3 protein: CASSFSGNGYGYTF. The DNA for the CDR3 is TGTGCCAGCAGTTTCTCGGGGAATGGCTATGGCTACACCTTC.

The rearrangement joins TRBV7-6 to TRBJ2-5; 13 bases agree with TRBD2. The CDR3 length is 16 residues. Unmatched junction bases numbered 7, after V lost 5 bases and J lost 4 bases. Germline CDR1 reads SGHVS; CDR2 reads FNYEAQ. As DNA, the CDR3 is TGTGCCAGCAGCAGTACTAGCGGGAGGGCCCGAGAGACCCAGTACTTC. Translating it yields CASSSTSGRARETQYF.

This clone was detected once. This chain links TRBV7-9 with TRBJ1-2; 8 positions match TRBD1. The V segment lost 5 bases and the J segment 8 bases; nucleotides outside the gene matches: 10. This CDR3 spans 14 amino acids. Per the germline V gene, CDR1 is SEHNR and CDR2 is FQNEAQ (reference sequence). As DNA, the CDR3 is TGTGCCAGCAGCCCCGGACAGGGCATGGGCGGCTACACCTTC. Translation: CASSPGQGMGGYTF.

The chain combines TRBV4-1 with TRBJ2-1; 7 positions agree with TRBD1. The V gene's germline CDR1 is MGHRA and CDR2 YSYEKL. The CDR3 contains 16 residues. Trimming cost V 2 bases and J 0 bases; bases outside gene matches: 4. The CDR3 reads CASSQPGQSSYNEQFF. Here the CDR3 DNA reads TGCGCCAGCAGCCAACCGGGACAGAGCTCCTACAATGAGCAGTTCTTC.

The chain couples TRBV5-4 to TRBJ2-5; 10 nucleotides align to TRBD1. Germline trimming cut 5 bases from V and 2 bases from J; bases unmatched to any gene: 15. This CDR3 is 18 amino acids long. The germline V gene has CDR1 SGHNT and CDR2 YYREEE (reference sequence). CDR3 DNA: TGTGCCAGCAGGGAGAAAAGGACGGGACAGGGGCCTCAAGAGACCCAGTACTTC. This sequence encodes CASREKRTGQGPQETQYF.

The rearrangement links TRBV28 to TRBJ2-2, with no clear D. The CDR3 covers 16 residues. From germline, CDR1 is MDHEN and CDR2 SYDVKM. Trimming removed 3 bases from V and 2 bases from J, with 13 bases in between. The CDR3 loop is CASSFIAQSNTGELFF. CDR3 bases: TGTGCCAGCAGTTTTATAGCACAGTCAAACACCGGGGAGCTGTTTTTT.

The genes are TRBV7-9 and TRBJ1-3; tentatively, D is TRBD1 (5 bases). Trimming took off 2 bases at V and 0 bases at J, with 11 bases between the two ends. The CDR3 runs to 16 residues. Looked up from germline, CDR1 is SEHNR and CDR2 is FQNEAQ (reference sequence). In nucleotides, the CDR3 is TGTGCCAGCAGCTTAAACGGGGCGAGCTCTGGAAACACCATATATTTT. Protein: CASSLNGASSGNTIYF.

This clone occurred a few times. The chain is built from TRBV5-4 and TRBJ1-6; 7 bases align to TRBD1. Losses at the gene ends were 3 bases for V and 7 bases for J; bases not matched to a gene: 4. CDR3 size: 14 residues. The germline V gene encodes CDR1 SGHNT and CDR2 YYREEE (reference sequence). The CDR3 spells CASSSTGFNSPLHF. Here the CDR3 DNA reads TGTGCCAGCAGCTCGACAGGGTTCAATTCACCCCTCCACTTT.

J is TRBJ2-3 and V is TRBV24-1; D is possibly TRBD2 (6 bases). The V gene lost 0 bases and the J gene lost 6 bases, with 12 bases spanning the gap. This CDR3 has 15 residues. Germline assignment: CDR1 KGHDR and CDR2 SFDVKD. CDR3 nucleotide sequence: TGTGCCACCAGTGATTTGATTGGGGCGGGGGATACGCAGTATTTT. Residues: CATSDLIGAGDTQYF.